The 13 T cell receptor beta chains in this list originate from one sample, sequenced in a study of blood T cell repertoires in COVID-19. Generated by immunoSEQ multiplex PCR, the TCRdb table keeps only in-frame clones and is missing some. The sample has about 140,000 clones, just over 85% seen once. The sequenced sample consisted of peripheral blood. The receptor source for this set is a woman aged 55 to 70 with acute or convalescent COVID-19.

The gene calls are TRBV5-4 and TRBJ2-2; 8 positions match TRBD2. The CDR3 runs 14 residues. Germline CDR1 and CDR2: SGHNT and YYREEE (reference sequence). Trimming removed 0 bases from V and 6 bases from J; junction bases left unmatched: 1. CDR3 loop: CASSLERGSGELFF. The DNA for the CDR3 is TGTGCCAGCAGCTTGGAGCGGGGGTCCGGGGAGCTGTTTTTT.

This chain links TRBV27 with TRBJ1-4; D unresolved. CDR3 size: 15 residues. Deletions cut 5 bases from V and 8 bases from J, with 18 bases between. From germline, CDR1 is MNHEY and CDR2 SMNVEV (reference sequence). CDR3 sequence: CASSRLAGEGEKLFF. CDR3 in DNA: TGTGCCAGCAGTCGTCTGGCCGGGGAAGGGGAAAAACTGTTTTTT.

V gene TRBV7-2 combines with J gene TRBJ2-7; no clear D. V lost 0 bases, J lost 0 bases, and 6 bases lay in between. This CDR3 spans 14 amino acids. Germline assignment: CDR1 SGHTA and CDR2 FQGNSA. In nucleotides, the CDR3 is TGTGCCAGCAGCTTAGCGTACGGCTCCTACGAGCAGTACTTC. It encodes CASSLAYGSYEQYF. The full variable domain, in which reference TRBV7-2 and TRBJ2-7 provide the parts outside the CDR3, is GAGVSQSPSNKVTEKGKDVELRCDPISGHTALYWYRQSLGQGLEFLIYFQGNSAPDKSGLPSDRFSAERTGGSVSTLTIQRTQQEDSAVYLCASSLAYGSYEQYFGPGTRLTVT.

The CDR3: CASSLVSGGGGYTF. DNA for the CDR3: TGTGCCAGCAGCTTGGTTTCAGGGGGTGGTGGCTACACCTTC. The chain carries TRBV5-5 and TRBJ1-2; the match to TRBD1 covers 7 bases. This CDR3 has 14 amino acids. Germline-derived CDR1 and CDR2 are SGHKS and YYEKEE (reference sequence). V lost 0 bases and J lost 7; bases outside the gene matches: 6. Supplemented by reference TRBV5-5 and TRBJ1-2, the full variable domain reads DAGVTQSPTHLIKTRGQQVTLRCSPISGHKSVSWYQQVLGQGPQFIFQYYEKEERGRGNFPDRFSARQFPNYSSELNVNALLLGDSALYLCASSLVSGGGGYTFGSGTRLTVV.

The rearrangement joins TRBV19 to TRBJ2-7; D is possibly TRBD2 (7 bases). CDR3 length equals 12 residues. CDR1 LNHDA and CDR2 SQIVND come from the germline V gene (reference sequence). V shed 10 bases and J shed 3 bases, with 13 bases lying between them. DNA of the CDR3: TGTGCCACAGGGAGGGGGGACTACGAGCAGTACTTC. It is translated as CATGRGDYEQYF.

The chain couples TRBV5-1 to TRBJ2-5, with a weak D call TRBD1 (5 bases). Trimming cost V 0 bases and J 2 bases, with 5 bases left between them. The germline CDR1 and CDR2 sequences are SGHRS and YFSETQ. This CDR3 contains 13 residues. The CDR3 coding sequence is TGCGCCAGCAGCTTGGAGGGGCAAGAGACCCAGTACTTC. Amino acids: CASSLEGQETQYF.

V is TRBV30 and J is TRBJ1-6, with unresolved D. CDR1 is GTSNPN and CDR2 is SVGIG in the germline V gene (reference sequence). The V end was cut by 8 bases, the J end by 5 bases, with 13 bases between. The CDR3 runs 13 residues. The CDR3 DNA reads TGTGCCGGCCGGGGTCAGAATAATTCACCCCTCCACTTT. Translating gives CAGRGQNNSPLHF.

The V call is TRBV11-1, the J call TRBJ2-5; 7 positions agree with TRBD1. This CDR3 has 15 residues. V lost 5 bases, J lost 1 base, and 7 bases stayed unmatched. Germline V CDR1 and CDR2: SGHAT, FQDESV (reference sequence). The CDR3 DNA reads as TGTGCCAGCAGCGCTCCGGGACAGCTCCAAGAGACCCAGTACTTC. Residues: CASSAPGQLQETQYF.

The DNA for the CDR3 is TGTGCCAGCAGCCGGGGGGCTCAAGAGACCCAGTACTTC. Protein: CASSRGAQETQYF. The rearrangement uses TRBV5-4 and TRBJ2-5; D is possibly TRBD2 (7 bases). The CDR3 loop spans 13 amino acids. Germline CDR1 is SGHNT and CDR2 is YYREEE (reference sequence). Trimming pared 4 bases from V and 2 bases from J, leaving 9 bases between.

The chain links TRBV3-1 (or the pseudogene TRBV3-2) to TRBJ2-2; D is perhaps TRBD2 (5 bases). Trimming took off 4 bases at V and 0 bases at J, with 9 bases between the two ends. This CDR3 has 15 residues. Germline CDR1 and CDR2: LGHDT and YNNKEL (reference sequence). CDR3 sequence: CASSRRGSNTGELFF. The DNA of the CDR3 is TGTGCCAGCAGCCGGCGAGGGTCGAACACCGGGGAGCTGTTTTTT.

The chain couples TRBV5-8 to TRBJ2-1, with a weak D call TRBD2 (6 bases). The germline V gene has CDR1 SGHTS and CDR2 YDEGEE. This CDR3 contains 15 residues. V lost 4 bases and J lost 4, with 15 bases in between. The CDR3 protein is CASSPGTSKYNEQFF. CDR3 DNA sequence: TGTGCCAGCAGCCCGGGGACTTCTAAATACAATGAGCAGTTCTTC. Looking up the rest from reference TRBV5-8 and TRBJ2-1 gives the full variable domain: EAGVTQSPTHLIKTRGQQATLRCSPISGHTSVYWYQQALGLGLQFLLWYDEGEERNRGNFPPRFSGRQFPNYSSELNVNALELEDSALYLCASSPGTSKYNEQFFGPGTRLTVL.

The chain employs TRBV4-3 and TRBJ2-1; 12 nucleotides match TRBD2. The V gene's germline CDR1 is LGHNA and CDR2 YSLEER. CDR3 length equals 19 residues. The V segment lost 0 bases and the J segment 6 bases; nucleotides outside the gene matches: 12. The CDR3 is CASSQDRLAGGRGANEQFF. The DNA of the CDR3 is TGCGCCAGCAGCCAAGATCGCCTAGCGGGGGGGCGCGGGGCCAATGAGCAGTTCTTC.

This rearrangement joins TRBV30 to TRBJ1-1; D ambiguous. The CDR3 loop spans 11 amino acids. The V end was cut by 3 bases, the J end by 2 bases, with 4 bases between. The germline V gene has CDR1 GTSNPN and CDR2 SVGIG (reference sequence). The DNA of the CDR3 is TGTGCCTGGAGCGTAAACACTGAAGCTTTCTTT. Amino acid sequence: CAWSVNTEAFF.